This passage covers 19 T cell receptor beta chains from one sample sequenced in a study of T cell responses to AZD1222 COVID-19 vaccine. The repertoire was sequenced with immunoSEQ multiplex PCR; TCRdb's copy has only in-frame clones and lacks some. The table lists approximately 160,000 clones, more than 85% of them singletons. Sample: peripheral blood, taken on day 0 of AZD1222 vaccination. The receptor set was obtained from an adult in good health.

The V gene is TRBV11-3, the J gene TRBJ2-2; 7 bases fit TRBD1. J was trimmed by 4 bases and V by 5 bases; bases with no gene match: 1. The CDR3 is 13 residues long. Germline values: CDR1 SGHNT, CDR2 YENEEA. CDR3 residues: CASSRGRTGELFF. The CDR3 DNA reads TGTGCCAGCAGCAGGGGGCGCACCGGGGAGCTGTTTTTT.

V usage is TRBV7-8 and J usage is TRBJ1-5; D remains ambiguous. This CDR3 is built from 16 residues. V was clipped by 2 bases and J by 6 bases, with 17 bases between them. Germline CDR1 is SGHVS and CDR2 is FQNEAQ. DNA for the CDR3: TGTGCCAGCAGCTTATCGCCATTACTGGTACGTCAGCCCCAGCATTTT. Translating it yields CASSLSPLLVRQPQHF.

The gene calls are TRBV3-1 (or the pseudogene TRBV3-2) and TRBJ2-7; maybe TRBD1 (5 bases). The CDR3 totals 14 residues. CDR1 is LGHDT, CDR2 YNNKEL, per germline (reference sequence). Deletions cut 5 bases from V and 3 bases from J, with 14 bases between. In DNA, the CDR3 is TGTGCCAGCAGCTACTCAGGGAAAGACTACGAGCAGTACTTC. Protein product: CASSYSGKDYEQYF.

This clone came up once. Compared with germline, one end of the junction differs, possibly owing to a read error. The J gene is TRBJ2-7, the V gene TRBV7-7, with 9 positions matching TRBD2. CDR1 and CDR2 from the germline V gene are SSHAT and FNYEAQ (reference sequence). This CDR3 contains 15 residues. The CDR3 sequence is CASSPGLAGTYEQYF. CDR3 in DNA: TGTGCTAGCAGCCCGGGACTAGCAGGGACCTACGAGCAGTACTTC.

The chain is built from TRBV6-4 and TRBJ2-1; TRBD1 or TRBD2 may be the D gene (7 bases each). Germline CDR1 reads MRHNA; CDR2 reads SNTAGT. The CDR3 runs to 13 residues. V was shortened by 4 bases and J by 10 bases, with 14 bases between the two germline ends. The CDR3 sequence: CASSAGGGLEQFF. CDR3 DNA: TGTGCCAGCAGTGCAGGGGGGGGTCTCGAGCAGTTCTTC.

V usage is TRBV3-1 (or the pseudogene TRBV3-2) and J usage is TRBJ1-2; the match to TRBD1 covers 7 bases. The CDR3 contains 14 residues. Looked up from germline, CDR1 is LGHDT and CDR2 is YNNKEL (reference sequence). J lost 8 bases, V lost 0 bases, and 6 bases had no gene match. CDR3 amino acids: CASSQDTTGRGYTF. CDR3 coding DNA: TGTGCCAGCAGCCAAGATACGACAGGGAGAGGCTACACCTTC.

The chain is built from TRBV6-5 and TRBJ1-3, with TRBD1 identical over 8 bases. V lost 6 bases to trimming and J lost 2 bases; unmatched junction nucleotides: 3. The CDR3 extends over 14 amino acids. The germline gives CDR1 MNHEY, CDR2 SVGAGI. The chain's CDR3 is CASSRTGPGNTIYF. The DNA for the CDR3 is TGTGCCAGCAGCCGGACAGGGCCTGGAAACACCATATATTTT.

The chain couples TRBV10-3 to TRBJ1-6, with TRBD1 matching over 7 bases. V was pared by 6 bases and J by 5 bases, with 4 bases of the junction left unmatched. The germline gives CDR1 ENHRY, CDR2 SYGVKD. The CDR3 covers 14 residues. The CDR3 sequence: CAIRGTENNSPLHF. The DNA of the CDR3 is TGTGCCATCAGAGGGACAGAAAATAATTCACCCCTCCACTTT.

The chain is built from TRBV18 and TRBJ1-5; 8 bases are shared with TRBD1. V gave up 3 bases and J gave up 4 bases; unmatched junction bases: 8. The germline V gene encodes CDR1 KGHSH and CDR2 LQKENI. The CDR3 consists of 16 residues. The chain's CDR3 is CASSPPGQGGNQPQHF. The CDR3 DNA follows: TGTGCCAGCTCACCCCCCGGACAGGGTGGAAATCAGCCCCAGCATTTT. Combining the CDR3 with reference TRBV18 and TRBJ1-5 gives the whole variable domain NAGVMQNPRHLVRRRGQEARLRCSPMKGHSHVYWYRQLPEEGLKFMVYLQKENIIDESGMPKERFSAEFPKEGPSILRIQQVVRGDSAAYFCASSPPGQGGNQPQHFGDGTRLSIL.

This clone was detected once. The chain uses TRBV28 and TRBJ1-2; D gene ambiguous. The CDR3 covers 18 residues. Germline V gene data show CDR1 as MDHEN and CDR2 as SYDVKM. Trimming left V 7 bases short and J 2 bases short, with 26 bases between. DNA of the CDR3: TGTGCCAGCATAGAACCGGGGAGCAGAGGCCTGGCAAACTATGGCTACACCTTC. This gives the protein CASIEPGSRGLANYGYTF.

The V call is TRBV4-3, the J call TRBJ2-1; 7 bases map to TRBD1. The CDR3 has 15 amino acids. The junction had 7 bases not matched to a gene; V was cut back by 5 bases and J by 3 bases. Germline V gene data show CDR1 as LGHNA and CDR2 as YSLEER. CDR3 residues: CASSFRDRDYNEQFF. For the CDR3, the DNA is TGCGCCAGCAGCTTCCGAGACAGGGACTACAATGAGCAGTTCTTC.

This clone was counted a single time. The rearrangement uses TRBV7-9 and TRBJ2-7; D call uncertain. The CDR3 extends over 13 amino acids. Deletions cut 0 bases from V and 2 bases from J, with 5 bases between. In germline, CDR1 is SEHNR, CDR2 FQNEAQ (reference sequence). The CDR3 bases are TGTGCCAGCAGCTTAGCTCATCCCTACGAGCAGTACTTC. The encoded protein is CASSLAHPYEQYF.

V usage is TRBV3-1 (or the pseudogene TRBV3-2) and J usage is TRBJ2-3; D remains unclear. Germline V lookup: CDR1 LGHDT, CDR2 YNNKEL (reference sequence). The CDR3 loop spans 13 amino acids. With 0 bases removed from V and 9 bases from J, the gap between germline ends came to 10 bases. The chain's CDR3 is CASSQEGSSTQYF. CDR3 DNA: TGTGCCAGCAGCCAAGAAGGCAGCAGCACGCAGTATTTT.

The chain couples TRBV2 to TRBJ1-3; no reliable D call. V was trimmed by 6 bases and J by 3 bases, leaving 18 bases between them. The germline V gene has CDR1 SNHLY and CDR2 FYNNEI. The CDR3 has 16 residues. The CDR3 region is CASSRAGKIGGNTIYF. CDR3 nucleotides: TGTGCCAGCAGCCGGGCCGGCAAAATAGGTGGAAACACCATATATTTT. The variable domain in full, with the rest retrieved from reference TRBV2 and TRBJ1-3, is EPEVTQTPSHQVTQMGQEVILRCVPISNHLYFYWYRQILGQKVEFLVSFYNNEISEKSEIFDDQFSVERPDGSNFTLKIRSTKLEDSAMYFCASSRAGKIGGNTIYFGEGSWLTVV.

There are a few counts of this clone. V and J are TRBV7-8 and TRBJ2-2; D uncertain. Germline V gene data show CDR1 as SGHVS and CDR2 as FQNEAQ. V was pared by 3 bases and J by 2 bases, with 7 bases between. There are 14 residues in the CDR3. The CDR3 sequence is CASSLVSNTGELFF. CDR3 DNA sequence: TGTGCCAGCAGCTTGGTTAGCAACACCGGGGAGCTGTTTTTT.

The gene calls are TRBV5-1 and TRBJ1-2; TRBD1 is a possible D gene (5 bases). The CDR3 sequence is 16 residues long. The germline CDR1 and CDR2 sequences are SGHRS and YFSETQ. The V and J ends lost 7 bases and 1 base respectively, with 20 bases between them. CDR3 in amino acids: CASRGASSSLNYGYTF. The DNA of the CDR3 is TGCGCCAGCCGAGGGGCCAGTAGTAGCCTTAACTATGGCTACACCTTC.

The J gene is TRBJ1-4, the V gene TRBV30, with unresolved D. V dropped 2 bases and J dropped 0 bases, with 1 base sitting between them. The CDR3 spans 12 residues. From germline, CDR1 is GTSNPN and CDR2 SVGIG (reference sequence). CDR3 amino acids: CAWSTTNEKLFF. CDR3 sequence (DNA): TGTGCCTGGAGTACAACTAATGAAAAACTGTTTTTT.

This chain uses TRBV6-5 with TRBJ1-5; D call uncertain. Trimming stripped 6 bases from V and 5 bases from J, with 17 bases between. Per germline, CDR1 MNHEY and CDR2 SVGAGI. The CDR3 contains 15 residues. This CDR3 reads CASSRTWSPDQPQHF. In nucleotides, the CDR3 is TGTGCCAGCAGCCGGACCTGGTCCCCAGATCAGCCCCAGCATTTT.

The chain couples TRBV5-1 to TRBJ2-1; 9 nucleotides agree with TRBD1. The germline V gene encodes CDR1 SGHRS and CDR2 YFSETQ. The CDR3 covers 16 residues. V shed 4 bases and J 2 bases; nucleotides not matched to a gene: 7. CDR3 nucleotides: TGCGCCAGCAGCGGAGGGGGACAGGGCGCCTACAATGAGCAGTTCTTC. Its protein product is CASSGGGQGAYNEQFF.